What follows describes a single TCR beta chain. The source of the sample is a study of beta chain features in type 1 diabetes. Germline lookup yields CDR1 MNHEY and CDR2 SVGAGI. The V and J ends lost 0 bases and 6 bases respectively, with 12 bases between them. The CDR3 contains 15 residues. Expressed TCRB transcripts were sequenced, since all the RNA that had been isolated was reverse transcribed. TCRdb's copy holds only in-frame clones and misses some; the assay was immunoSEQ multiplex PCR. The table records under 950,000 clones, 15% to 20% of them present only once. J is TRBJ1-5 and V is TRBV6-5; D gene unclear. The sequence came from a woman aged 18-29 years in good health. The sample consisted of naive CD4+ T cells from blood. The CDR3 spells CASSYSFGAGQPQHF. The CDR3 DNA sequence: TGTGCCAGCAGTTACTCTTTTGGTGCGGGTCAGCCCCAGCATTTT.